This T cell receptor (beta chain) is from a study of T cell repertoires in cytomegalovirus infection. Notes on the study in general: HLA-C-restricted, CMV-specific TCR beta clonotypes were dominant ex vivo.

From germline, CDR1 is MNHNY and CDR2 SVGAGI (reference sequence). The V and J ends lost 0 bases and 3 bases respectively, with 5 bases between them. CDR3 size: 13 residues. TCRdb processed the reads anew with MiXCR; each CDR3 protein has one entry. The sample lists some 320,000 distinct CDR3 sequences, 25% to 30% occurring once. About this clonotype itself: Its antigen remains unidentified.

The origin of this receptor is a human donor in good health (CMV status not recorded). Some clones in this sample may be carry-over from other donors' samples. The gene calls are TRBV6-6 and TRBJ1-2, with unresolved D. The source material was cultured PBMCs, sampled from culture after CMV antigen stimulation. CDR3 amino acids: CASSYSTHYGYTF. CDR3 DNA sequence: TGTGCCAGCAGTTACTCGACCCACTATGGCTACACCTTC.